The next 18 T cell receptor beta chains were all read from a single sample in a study of shared clonotypes between healthy human individuals. The data were produced by immunoSEQ multiplex PCR, yet TCRdb's version contains in-frame clones alone and is incomplete. The sample holds 2 million to 2.5 million clones, approximately 96% seen once. Sequencing was done on a sample of naive CD4+ T cells sorted from blood. Subset given: CD45RA+ positively selected. These receptors all come from a man aged 18 to 35 in good health.

The rearrangement uses TRBV5-1 and TRBJ2-4; the D gene is possibly TRBD2 (5 bases). The germline V gene has CDR1 SGHRS and CDR2 YFSETQ. The CDR3 has 14 residues. Trimming stripped 2 bases from V and 8 bases from J, with 14 bases between. The CDR3 protein is CASSLTALRDIQYF. The CDR3 nucleotides are TGCGCCAGCAGCTTAACAGCCCTGAGGGACATTCAGTACTTC.

In regard to this clone: This same CDR3 is encoded by further DNA sequences in the sample. The chain carries TRBV20-1 and TRBJ2-5; D remains unclear. Per germline, CDR1 DFQATT and CDR2 SNEGSKA (reference sequence). The CDR3 loop spans 10 amino acids. V was pared by 5 bases and J by 3 bases, with 4 bases between. The CDR3 bases are TGCAGTGCTTTCAAAGAGACCCAGTACTTC. Residues: CSAFKETQYF.

The chain links TRBV5-4 to TRBJ2-1, with D unresolved. CDR3 length equals 17 residues. Germline V gene sequence: CDR1 SGHNT, CDR2 YYREEE (reference sequence). The V end lost 4 bases, the J end lost 0 bases, and 17 bases lay between the germline ends. The CDR3: CASSPSRSSLSYNEQFF. In DNA, the CDR3 is TGTGCCAGCAGCCCAAGCCGCTCCAGCCTCTCCTACAATGAGCAGTTCTTC. Variable domain in full (rest from reference TRBV5-4 and TRBJ2-1): ETGVTQSPTHLIKTRGQQVTLRCSSQSGHNTVSWYQQALGQGPQFIFQYYREEENGRGNFPPRFSGLQFPNYSSELNVNALELDDSALYLCASSPSRSSLSYNEQFFGPGTRLTVL.

V gene TRBV18 combines with J gene TRBJ2-7; 8 bases agree with TRBD1. The CDR3 runs 16 residues. The germline V gene encodes CDR1 KGHSH and CDR2 LQKENI. Trimming cost V 3 bases and J 3 bases; bases outside gene matches: 10. The CDR3 here is CASSPVVGQGHYEQYF. CDR3 bases: TGTGCCAGCTCACCGGTTGTCGGACAGGGCCACTACGAGCAGTACTTC.

The chain couples TRBV6-5 to TRBJ1-1, with D perhaps matching TRBD1 (5 bases). V was cut by 2 bases and J by 0 bases, with 7 bases left in between. This CDR3 region has 14 residues. Germline V CDR1 and CDR2: MNHEY, SVGAGI. The CDR3 loop is CASSYKGLNTEAFF. Here the CDR3 DNA reads TGTGCCAGCAGTTACAAGGGACTGAACACTGAAGCTTTCTTT.

This sequence joins TRBV11-3 and TRBJ2-7; TRBD2 might be the D (5 bases). The CDR3 length is 13 residues. Trimming shortened V by 3 bases and J by 2 bases, and 8 bases separated the two germline ends. Germline V CDR1 and CDR2: SGHNT, YENEEA. CDR3 nucleotides: TGTGCCAGCAGCTTGAGGGAGACCTACGAGCAGTACTTC. It is translated as CASSLRETYEQYF.

This clone has a single count. This rearrangement joins TRBV10-3 to TRBJ2-7, with 14 bases fitting TRBD2. CDR1 is ENHRY and CDR2 is SYGVKD in the germline V gene. V dropped 11 bases and J dropped 5; count of bases not matched to a gene: 5. The CDR3 has 13 residues. The CDR3 sequence: CAAGTSGGHEQYF. The CDR3 DNA reads as TGTGCCGCTGGGACTAGCGGGGGACACGAGCAGTACTTC.

The chain links TRBV11-2 to TRBJ2-7; D might be TRBD2 (5 bases). This CDR3 region has 15 residues. Germline CDR1 reads SGHAT; CDR2 reads FQNNGV. V was clipped by 0 bases and J by 1 base, with 10 bases between them. CDR3 in amino acids: CASSLDGRGSYEQYF. In DNA form, the CDR3 reads TGTGCCAGCAGCTTAGACGGCCGGGGTTCCTACGAGCAGTACTTC.

This chain connects TRBV5-4 to TRBJ2-5; 7 bases match TRBD2. Trimming cost V 4 bases and J 4 bases; bases outside gene matches: 7. CDR1 is SGHNT, CDR2 YYREEE, per germline (reference sequence). CDR3 size: 14 residues. CDR3 bases: TGTGCCAGCAGCAGGGGAGGGGCGGGAGAGACCCAGTACTTC. Its protein is CASSRGGAGETQYF.

The CDR3, as DNA: TGCGCCAGCAGCTTGGACGGCCGGGGGGACAATGAGCAGTTCTTC. As protein: CASSLDGRGDNEQFF. The chain combines TRBV5-1 with TRBJ2-1; 7 bases agree with TRBD2. Germline V CDR1 and CDR2: SGHRS, YFSETQ. This CDR3 spans 15 amino acids. Trimming at V came to 0 bases and at J to 5 bases, leaving 5 bases not matched to a gene. Looking up the rest from reference TRBV5-1 and TRBJ2-1 gives the full variable domain: KAGVTQTPRYLIKTRGQQVTLSCSPISGHRSVSWYQQTPGQGLQFLFEYFSETQRNKGNFPGRFSGRQFSNSRSEMNVSTLELGDSALYLCASSLDGRGDNEQFFGPGTRLTVL.

The gene calls are TRBV2 and TRBJ2-5; a possible D gene is TRBD1 (6 bases). This CDR3 is built from 14 residues. Trimming removed 6 bases from V and 1 base from J, with 12 bases in between. From germline, CDR1 is SNHLY and CDR2 FYNNEI. The CDR3 protein is CASRTGTSQETQYF. Written as DNA, the CDR3 is TGTGCCAGCAGAACCGGGACATCCCAAGAGACCCAGTACTTC.

The chain uses TRBV2 and TRBJ2-7, with TRBD2 as a possible D gene (5 bases). Germline lookup yields CDR1 SNHLY and CDR2 FYNNEI. Trimming stripped 5 bases from V and 3 bases from J, with 11 bases between. The CDR3 is made up of 13 amino acids. The CDR3 DNA reads as TGTGCCAGCAGTAAGAGCCGGGGCTACGAGCAGTACTTC. This gives the protein CASSKSRGYEQYF.

The chain couples TRBV7-2 to TRBJ2-7, with D possibly being TRBD1 (6 bases). Germline CDR1 reads SGHTA; CDR2 reads FQGNSA. The length of the CDR3 is 15 residues. The V gene lost 5 bases and the J gene lost 2 bases, with 16 bases spanning the gap. The CDR3 bases are TGTGCCAGCAGCGTTCAAGAGGCAGGGGCCTACGAGCAGTACTTC. It translates to CASSVQEAGAYEQYF.

V gene TRBV6-5 combines with J gene TRBJ1-5; no firm D call. The CDR3 runs 14 residues. Germline assignment: CDR1 MNHEY and CDR2 SVGAGI. The germline V and J ends were trimmed by 4 bases and 6 bases, with 13 bases remaining between them. CDR3 protein: CASSSVPSVQPQHF. The DNA of the CDR3 is TGTGCCAGCAGTTCTGTCCCATCGGTTCAGCCCCAGCATTTT.

The chain recombines TRBV27 with TRBJ2-7; D is possibly TRBD1 or TRBD2 (5 bases each). Trimming removed 0 bases from V and 6 bases from J, with 15 bases in between. Germline CDR1 is MNHEY and CDR2 is SMNVEV (reference sequence). This CDR3 spans 15 amino acids. DNA of the CDR3: TGTGCCAGCAGTTTATCCCGGGACCTGCCGGCCGAGCAGTACTTC. It is translated as CASSLSRDLPAEQYF.

This clone was observed once. V gene TRBV25-1 combines with J gene TRBJ1-1; a possible D gene is TRBD1 (5 bases). The CDR3 runs 15 residues. V was trimmed by 3 bases and J by 2 bases, leaving 13 bases between them. CDR1 is MGHDK and CDR2 is SYGVNS in the germline V gene. CDR3 sequence reads: CASSDPHQGNTEAFF. The DNA for the CDR3 is TGTGCCAGCAGTGACCCGCATCAGGGAAACACTGAAGCTTTCTTT. Based on the CDR3 plus reference TRBV25-1 and TRBJ1-1, the full variable domain is EADIYQTPRYLVIGTGKKITLECSQTMGHDKMYWYQQDPGMELHLIHYSYGVNSTEKGDLSSESTVSRIRTEHFPLTLESARPSHTSQYLCASSDPHQGNTEAFFGQGTRLTVV.

A single count supports this clone. V and J are TRBV5-1 and TRBJ2-2, with 8 bases matching TRBD1. J gave up 6 bases and V 5 bases, and 12 bases lay outside the gene matches. This CDR3 is built from 16 residues. Germline assignment: CDR1 SGHRS and CDR2 YFSETQ. Here the CDR3 DNA reads TGCGCCAGCAGACGCGGACAGGGCCTGACCCCCGGGGAGCTGTTTTTT. This sequence encodes CASRRGQGLTPGELFF.

This chain joins TRBV7-9 and TRBJ1-1; no reliable D call. Trimming stripped 5 bases from V and 0 bases from J, with 10 bases between. CDR1 SEHNR and CDR2 FQNEAQ come from the germline V gene (reference sequence). This CDR3 spans 14 amino acids. The CDR3 coding sequence is TGTGCCAGCAGCGAAGCCGGGGTGAACACTGAAGCTTTCTTT. Residues: CASSEAGVNTEAFF.